This T cell receptor beta chain was sequenced in a study of tissue T cells after allogeneic stem cell transplantation (dated by TCRdb to between 2021 and 2024). For context, the study as a whole: If a tissue had multiple samples, a pathologist reviewed H&E sections so that samples with histologically apparent lymphocytes got priority for sequencing. The study profiled TCR beta repertoires in many tissues obtained from research autopsies of patients with and without GVHD, and also in mouse models of GVHD. The human part of the study was a prospective observational study with no blinding and no randomization. Findings and caveats that apply to the study as a whole: The study did not determine which tissue TCRs were alloreactive or antigen-specific, and some clones might have been persisting host cells. Blood and spleen T cells captured only a limited portion of the TCR repertoire detected in tissues, in both patients and mice. The patient cohort was small and varied clinically, and sampling depth was recognized as a limitation. Within patients, how anatomically similar the tissues were was a key factor in shaping TCR repertoire composition, regardless of disease or transplant status. No blood samples were available for the non-GVHD comparator patients. Few T cell clones were found to be shared across patients, but shared repertoire signatures across patients were revealed in a tissue-specific fashion by motif-based clustering.

About this clone: Its antigen is not yet known. The sample holds no much larger clone one base away, and base qualities are not on file.

CDR1 is given as SNHLY and CDR2 as FYNNEI, both from the germline V gene. Trimming accounts for 8 bases at V and 7 bases at J, while the number of junction bases matched to no gene is 7. The CDR3 starts with the cysteine, ends with the phenylalanine, and has 14 residues. Only the CDR3 DNA stays, 42 bases, in frame from base 1. The time point label of this sample denotes: human tissue collected at research (rapid) autopsy. Three non-HCT comparator patients with other cancers, who had at least five GI tract samples and no known GI disease at death, were retrospectively selected. Autopsy tissues, which were obtained after a median post-mortem interval of approximately 8.9 hours, included GI sites from esophagus to rectum, liver, skin and lymphoid organs including spleen. Autopsy specimens were bisected, with one portion flash-frozen in liquid nitrogen and the remainder formalin-fixed, and GI outer muscle layers were removed. Genomic DNA was extracted from frozen tissues using the Mag-Bind Blood & Tissue DNA HDQ 96 Kit on a Chemagic 360 or the DNeasy Blood & Tissue Kit. Because of concern about red blood cell contamination, the extracted DNA went through further purification with the Genomic DNA Clean & Concentrator-25 kit.

Library preparation used the immunoSEQ multiplex PCR assay. Adaptive Biotechnologies performed the TCRbeta CDR3 sequencing at survey depth and reported CDR3 sequences, V/J genes, productive frequency and template counts. Amplification of TCR beta CDR3 regions started from genomic DNA instead of RNA. The original pipeline was this. Jensen-Shannon divergence served to quantify pairwise repertoire overlap between tissues, with 0 meaning identical and 1 meaning complete divergence. Tissues were clustered by single-linkage agglomerative hierarchical clustering of pairwise JSD values and displayed as dendrograms. All patient samples were analyzed with GLIPH2 using simulation_depth 1000, kmer_min_depth 3 and cdr3_length_cutoff 8, and only groups containing more than two unique CDR3s were kept. A standardized tissue-overlap score was calculated by extrapolating Jaccard GLIPH-group overlap across patients to a standard repertoire size of 1000 clones. Linear mixed-effect models, with tissue included as a fixed effect and individual included as a random effect, were used to assess associations of diversity with clinical or experimental variables. This immuneACCESS table, as held by TCRdb, lists in-frame sequences with V and J called but not all clones. Of the missing ones, under half trace to an unresolved V gene in checked studies; the others have no known cause. V and J calls and clone size are those listed in that table; D and trimming were worked out from the DNA. Across this sample there are more than 9,500 clones, with 70% seen only once. Clones ranked in the top ten supply approximately 15% of the sample.

The sequence was collected from a woman between 18 and 50 years old with breast cancer. The chain links TRBV2 with TRBJ2-3; TRBD2 matches 12 bases in the middle. The material was tissue from the right colon, obtained at autopsy. The sequenced DNA: TGTGCCAGCGTACTAGCGGGAGGTAGTTATACGCAGTATTTT. It translates as CASVLAGGSYTQYF.